These 7 T cell receptor beta chains were sequenced from one sample in a study of shared clonotypes between healthy human individuals. Assay used: immunoSEQ multiplex PCR; TCRdb lists only in-frame clones, some missing. In the table there are 330,000 or so clones, around 79% of which are singletons. The material sequenced was memory CD4+ T cells sorted from blood. The sample's subset: CD45RA-negative fraction. The receptors here all came from a young man in good health.

This clone has only one observation. The V call is TRBV6-1, the J call TRBJ2-2; a possible D gene is TRBD2 (5 bases). Trimming left V 1 base short and J 6 bases short, with 15 bases between. Germline CDR1 reads MNHNS; CDR2 reads SASEGT. The CDR3 runs to 16 residues. The CDR3 DNA reads as TGTGCCAGCAGTGAAGTTCGGTTCGCGGGTGCCGGGGAGCTGTTTTTT. Protein product: CASSEVRFAGAGELFF.

The genes are TRBV2 and TRBJ1-2, with 9 bases matching TRBD1. Losses at the gene ends were 4 bases for V and 2 bases for J; bases not matched to a gene: 2. The CDR3 is made up of 14 amino acids. The germline CDR1 and CDR2 sequences are SNHLY and FYNNEI. CDR3 in DNA: TGTGCCAGCAGTGGACAGGGGGGAAACTATGGCTACACCTTC. It yields the protein CASSGQGGNYGYTF.

In regard to this clone: This sample also contains other DNA sequences that code for the same CDR3. This rearrangement joins TRBV28 to TRBJ1-1; 8 bases agree with TRBD1. The ends lost 6 bases at V and 0 bases at J; junction bases unmatched: 6. CDR1 MDHEN and CDR2 SYDVKM come from the germline V gene. The CDR3 contains 15 residues. The CDR3 bases are TGTGCCAGCAGCAGGGGGCAGGGGCTGAACACTGAAGCTTTCTTT. Residues: CASSRGQGLNTEAFF.

The chain recombines TRBV19 with TRBJ2-7, with 13 positions matching TRBD2. The germline V gene has CDR1 LNHDA and CDR2 SQIVND (reference sequence). The CDR3 extends over 15 amino acids. Losses at the gene ends were 3 bases for V and 4 bases for J; bases not matched to a gene: 3. The DNA for the CDR3 is TGTGCCAGTAGTATGACTAGCGGGAGGAATTACGAGCAGTACTTC. Translated: CASSMTSGRNYEQYF.

The chain uses TRBV2 and TRBJ1-2; TRBD1 agrees at 7 bases. CDR3 length: 15 residues. CDR1 is SNHLY, CDR2 FYNNEI, per germline. With 3 bases clipped from V and 7 bases from J, the junction kept 11 bases outside the gene matches. The CDR3 protein is CASSDPGTVSSGYTF. CDR3 DNA: TGTGCCAGCAGTGATCCCGGGACAGTCTCATCTGGCTACACCTTC.

This clone was detected many times. This chain uses TRBV6-4 with TRBJ1-1, with a tentative D call TRBD1 (5 bases). V was shortened by 0 bases and J by 5 bases, with 10 bases between the two germline ends. CDR3 length: 14 amino acids. The V gene's germline CDR1 is MRHNA and CDR2 SNTAGT. The CDR3 DNA reads as TGTGCCAGCAGTGACTCGAGTAAGGGGACTGAAGCTTTCTTT. The encoded protein is CASSDSSKGTEAFF.

The rearrangement uses TRBV28 and TRBJ2-5; the D call may be TRBD1 or TRBD2 (5 bases each). This CDR3 spans 12 amino acids. V was trimmed by 8 bases and J by 7 bases, leaving 14 bases between them. From germline, CDR1 is MDHEN and CDR2 SYDVKM. The CDR3 loop reads CASGWEQGTQYF. For the CDR3, the DNA is TGTGCCAGCGGATGGGAGCAGGGGACCCAGTACTTC.